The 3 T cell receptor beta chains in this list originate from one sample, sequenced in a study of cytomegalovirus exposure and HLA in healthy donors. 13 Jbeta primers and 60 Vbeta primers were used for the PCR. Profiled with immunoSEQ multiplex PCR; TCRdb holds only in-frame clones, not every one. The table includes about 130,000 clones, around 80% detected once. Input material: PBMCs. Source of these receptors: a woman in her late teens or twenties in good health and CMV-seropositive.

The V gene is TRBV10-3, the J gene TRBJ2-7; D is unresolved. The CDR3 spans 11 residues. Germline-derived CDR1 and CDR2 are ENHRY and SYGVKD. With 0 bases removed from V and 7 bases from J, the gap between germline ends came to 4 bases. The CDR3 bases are TGTGCCATCAGTGAGTCTTTAGAGCAGTACTTC. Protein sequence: CAISESLEQYF.

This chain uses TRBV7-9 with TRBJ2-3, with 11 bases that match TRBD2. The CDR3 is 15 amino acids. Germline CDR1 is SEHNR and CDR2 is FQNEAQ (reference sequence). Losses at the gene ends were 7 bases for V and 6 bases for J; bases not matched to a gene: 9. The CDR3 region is CASKSSGGAGDTQYF. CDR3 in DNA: TGTGCCAGCAAGAGTAGCGGGGGGGCCGGGGATACGCAGTATTTT.

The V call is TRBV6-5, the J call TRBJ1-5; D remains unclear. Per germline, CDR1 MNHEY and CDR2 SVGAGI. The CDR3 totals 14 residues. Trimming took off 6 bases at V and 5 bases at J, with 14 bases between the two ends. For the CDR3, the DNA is TGTGCCAGCAGCGACCGACGGGTAGATCAGCCCCAGCATTTT. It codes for CASSDRRVDQPQHF.